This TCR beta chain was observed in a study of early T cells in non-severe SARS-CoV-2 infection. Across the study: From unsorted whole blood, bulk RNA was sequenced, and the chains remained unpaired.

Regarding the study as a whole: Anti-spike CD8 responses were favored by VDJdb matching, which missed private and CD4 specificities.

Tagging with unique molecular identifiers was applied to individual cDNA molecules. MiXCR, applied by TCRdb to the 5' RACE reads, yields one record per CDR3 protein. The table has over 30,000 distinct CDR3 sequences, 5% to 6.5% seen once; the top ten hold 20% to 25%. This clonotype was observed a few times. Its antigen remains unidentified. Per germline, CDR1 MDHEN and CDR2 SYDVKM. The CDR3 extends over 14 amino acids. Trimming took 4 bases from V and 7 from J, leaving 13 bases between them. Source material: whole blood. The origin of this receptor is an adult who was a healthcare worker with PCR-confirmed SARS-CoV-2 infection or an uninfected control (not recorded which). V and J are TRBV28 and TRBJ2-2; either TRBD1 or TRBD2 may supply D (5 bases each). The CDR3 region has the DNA TGTGCCAGCAGTTCCCCCGGGGCGGGCGGGGAGCTGTTTTTT. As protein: CASSSPGAGGELFF.